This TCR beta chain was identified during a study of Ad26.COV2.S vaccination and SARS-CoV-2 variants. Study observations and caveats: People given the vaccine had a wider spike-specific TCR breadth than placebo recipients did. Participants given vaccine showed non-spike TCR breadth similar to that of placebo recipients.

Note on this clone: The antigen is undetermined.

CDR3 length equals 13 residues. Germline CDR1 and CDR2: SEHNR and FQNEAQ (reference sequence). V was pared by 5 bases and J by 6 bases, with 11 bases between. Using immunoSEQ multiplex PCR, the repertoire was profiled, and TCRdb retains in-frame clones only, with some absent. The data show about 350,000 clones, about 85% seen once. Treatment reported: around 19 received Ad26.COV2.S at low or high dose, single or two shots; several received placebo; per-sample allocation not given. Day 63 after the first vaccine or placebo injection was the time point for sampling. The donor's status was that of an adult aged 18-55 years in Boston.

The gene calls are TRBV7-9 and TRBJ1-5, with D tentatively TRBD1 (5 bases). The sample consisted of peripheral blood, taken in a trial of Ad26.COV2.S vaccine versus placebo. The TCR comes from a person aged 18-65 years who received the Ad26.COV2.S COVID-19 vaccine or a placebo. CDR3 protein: CASSPGPGQPQHF. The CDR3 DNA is TGTGCCAGCAGCCCAGGGCCCGGTCAGCCCCAGCATTTT. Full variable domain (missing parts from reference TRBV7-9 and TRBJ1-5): DTGVSQNPRHKITKRGQNVTFRCDPISEHNRLYWYRQTLGQGPEFLTYFQNEAQLEKSRLLSDRFSAERPKGSFSTLEIQRTEQGDSAMYLCASSPGPGQPQHFGDGTRLSIL.